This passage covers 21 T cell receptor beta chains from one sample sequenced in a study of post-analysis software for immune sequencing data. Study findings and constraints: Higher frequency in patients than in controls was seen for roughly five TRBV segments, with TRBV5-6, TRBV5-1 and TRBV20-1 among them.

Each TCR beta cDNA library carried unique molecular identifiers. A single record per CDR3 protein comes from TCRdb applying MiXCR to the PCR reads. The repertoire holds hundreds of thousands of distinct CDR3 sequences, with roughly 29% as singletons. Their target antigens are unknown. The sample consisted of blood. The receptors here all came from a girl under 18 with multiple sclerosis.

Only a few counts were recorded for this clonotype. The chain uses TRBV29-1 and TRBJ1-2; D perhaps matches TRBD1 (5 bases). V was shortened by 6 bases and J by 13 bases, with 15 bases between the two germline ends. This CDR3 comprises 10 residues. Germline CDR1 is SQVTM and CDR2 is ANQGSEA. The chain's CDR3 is CSVETGGITF. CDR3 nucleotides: TGCAGCGTCGAAACTGGGGGTATCACCTTC.

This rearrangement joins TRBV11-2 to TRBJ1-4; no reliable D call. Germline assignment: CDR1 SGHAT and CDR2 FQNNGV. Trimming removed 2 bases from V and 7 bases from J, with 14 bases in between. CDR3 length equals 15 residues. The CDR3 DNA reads TGTGCCAGCAGCTTATTACGTGGTAGCAGTGAAAAACTGTTTTTT. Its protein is CASSLLRGSSEKLFF.

CDR3 nucleotide sequence: TGCGCCAGCAGCAGGCAAGGCGATGAAAAACTGTTTTTT. Translating gives CASSRQGDEKLFF. The V call is TRBV5-1, the J call TRBJ1-4; D not certain. CDR1 is SGHRS and CDR2 is YFSETQ in the germline V gene. Trimming took 4 bases from V and 6 from J, leaving 10 bases between them. The CDR3 consists of 13 residues.

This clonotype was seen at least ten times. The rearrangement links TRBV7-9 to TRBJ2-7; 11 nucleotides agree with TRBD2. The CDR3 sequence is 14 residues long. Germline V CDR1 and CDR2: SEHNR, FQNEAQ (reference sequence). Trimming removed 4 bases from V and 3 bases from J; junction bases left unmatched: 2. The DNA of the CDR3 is TGTGCCAGCAGCTCCGGGACTAGCGGCTACGAGCAGTACTTC. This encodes CASSSGTSGYEQYF. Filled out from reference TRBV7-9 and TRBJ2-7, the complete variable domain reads DTGVSQNPRHKITKRGQNVTFRCDPISEHNRLYWYRQTLGQGPEFLTYFQNEAQLEKSRLLSDRFSAERPKGSFSTLEIQRTEQGDSAMYLCASSSGTSGYEQYFGPGTRLTVT.

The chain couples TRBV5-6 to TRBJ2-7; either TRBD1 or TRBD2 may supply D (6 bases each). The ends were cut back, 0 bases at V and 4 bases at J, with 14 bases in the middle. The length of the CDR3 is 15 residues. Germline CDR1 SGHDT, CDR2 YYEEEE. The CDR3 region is CASSLVGGAQYEQYF. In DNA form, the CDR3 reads TGTGCCAGCAGCTTGGTCGGGGGCGCGCAATACGAGCAGTACTTC.

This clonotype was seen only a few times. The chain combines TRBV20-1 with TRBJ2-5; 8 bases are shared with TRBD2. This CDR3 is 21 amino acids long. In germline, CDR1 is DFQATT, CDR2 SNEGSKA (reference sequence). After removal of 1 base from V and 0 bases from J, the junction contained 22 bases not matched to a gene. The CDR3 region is CSARGRPGAGGHFRNQETQYF. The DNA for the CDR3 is TGCAGTGCTAGAGGCCGCCCAGGGGCGGGGGGACACTTTAGAAACCAAGAGACCCAGTACTTC.

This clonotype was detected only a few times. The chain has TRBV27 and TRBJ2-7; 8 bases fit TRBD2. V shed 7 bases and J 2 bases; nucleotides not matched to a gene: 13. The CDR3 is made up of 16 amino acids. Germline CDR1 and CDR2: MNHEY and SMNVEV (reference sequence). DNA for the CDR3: TGTGCCAGCACCACCCGCACTATCGGGAGGGCCTACGAGCAGTACTTC. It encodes CASTTRTIGRAYEQYF.

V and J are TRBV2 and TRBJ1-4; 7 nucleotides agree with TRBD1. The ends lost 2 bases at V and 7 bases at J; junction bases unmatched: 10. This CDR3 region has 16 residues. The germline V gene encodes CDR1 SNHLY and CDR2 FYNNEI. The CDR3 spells CASSERGGQKSEKLFF. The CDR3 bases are TGTGCCAGCAGTGAAAGGGGGGGACAGAAAAGTGAAAAACTGTTTTTT.

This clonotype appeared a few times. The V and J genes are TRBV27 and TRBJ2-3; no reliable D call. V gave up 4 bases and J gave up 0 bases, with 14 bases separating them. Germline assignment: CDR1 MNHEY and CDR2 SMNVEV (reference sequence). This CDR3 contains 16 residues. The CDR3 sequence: CASSYLLRSSTDTQYF. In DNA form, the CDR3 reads TGTGCCAGCAGTTACCTCCTCCGGTCTAGCACAGATACGCAGTATTTT.

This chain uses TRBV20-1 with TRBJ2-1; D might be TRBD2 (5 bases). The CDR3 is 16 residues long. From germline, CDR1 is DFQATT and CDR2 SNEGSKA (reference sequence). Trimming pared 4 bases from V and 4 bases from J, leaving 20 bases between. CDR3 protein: CSAKTSRAPRYNEQFF. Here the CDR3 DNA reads TGCAGTGCTAAGACATCGCGGGCCCCACGATACAATGAGCAGTTCTTC.

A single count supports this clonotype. The CDR3 DNA is TGTGCGTTCGGGGATGAGCAGTTCTTC. It yields the protein CAFGDEQFF. The chain uses TRBV3-1 and TRBJ2-1; maybe TRBD2 (5 bases). Germline assignment: CDR1 LGHDT and CDR2 YNNKEL (reference sequence). This CDR3 comprises 9 residues.

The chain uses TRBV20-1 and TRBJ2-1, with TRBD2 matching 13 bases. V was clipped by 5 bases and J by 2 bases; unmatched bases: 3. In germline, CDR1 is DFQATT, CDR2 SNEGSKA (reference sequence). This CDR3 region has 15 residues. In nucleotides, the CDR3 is TGCAGTGCTGAGGGGACTAGCGGGACCTACAATGAGCAGTTCTTC. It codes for CSAEGTSGTYNEQFF.

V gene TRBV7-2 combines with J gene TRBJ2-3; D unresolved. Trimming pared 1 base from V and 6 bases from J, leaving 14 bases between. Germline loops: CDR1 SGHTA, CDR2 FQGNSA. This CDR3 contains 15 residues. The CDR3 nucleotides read TGTGCCAGCAGCTTAGGGGTCACCCGGGTGGATACGCAGTATTTT. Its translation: CASSLGVTRVDTQYF. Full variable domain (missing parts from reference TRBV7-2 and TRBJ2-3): GAGVSQSPSNKVTEKGKDVELRCDPISGHTALYWYRQSLGQGLEFLIYFQGNSAPDKSGLPSDRFSAERTGGSVSTLTIQRTQQEDSAVYLCASSLGVTRVDTQYFGPGTRLTVL.

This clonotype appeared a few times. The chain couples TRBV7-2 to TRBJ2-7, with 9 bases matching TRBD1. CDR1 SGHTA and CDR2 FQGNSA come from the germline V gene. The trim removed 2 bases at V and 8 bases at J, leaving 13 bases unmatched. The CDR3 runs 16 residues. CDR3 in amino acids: CASSLPLGTGLEKQYF. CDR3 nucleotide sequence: TGTGCCAGCAGCTTACCTCTCGGGACAGGGCTGGAAAAGCAGTACTTC.

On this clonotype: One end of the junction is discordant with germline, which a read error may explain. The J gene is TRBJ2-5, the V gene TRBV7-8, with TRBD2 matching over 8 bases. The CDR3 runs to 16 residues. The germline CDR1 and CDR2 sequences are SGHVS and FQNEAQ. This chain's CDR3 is CAGSSPRRGGRETQYF. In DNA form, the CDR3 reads TGTGCCGGCAGCTCCCCCCGACGTGGCGGGAGGGAGACCCAGTACTTC.

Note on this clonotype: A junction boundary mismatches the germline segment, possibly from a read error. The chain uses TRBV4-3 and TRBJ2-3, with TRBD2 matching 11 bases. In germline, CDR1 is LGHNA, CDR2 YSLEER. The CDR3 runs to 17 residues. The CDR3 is CASSRGLAVTSTDTRYF. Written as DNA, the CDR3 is TGCGCCAGCAGCCGGGGACTAGCGGTAACTAGCACAGATACGCGGTATTTT.

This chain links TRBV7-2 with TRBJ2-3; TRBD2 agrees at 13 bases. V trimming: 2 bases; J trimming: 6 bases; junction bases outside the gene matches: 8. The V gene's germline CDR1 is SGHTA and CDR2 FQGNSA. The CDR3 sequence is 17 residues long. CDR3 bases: TGTGCCAGCAGCTTACTGACTAGCGGGGGGCGTCGGGATACGCAGTATTTT. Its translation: CASSLLTSGGRRDTQYF.

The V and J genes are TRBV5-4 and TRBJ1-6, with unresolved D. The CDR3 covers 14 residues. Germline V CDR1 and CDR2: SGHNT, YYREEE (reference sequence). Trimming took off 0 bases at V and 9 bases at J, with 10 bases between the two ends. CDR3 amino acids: CASSLDGWSSPLHF. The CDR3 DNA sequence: TGTGCCAGCAGCTTGGACGGGTGGAGTTCACCCCTCCACTTT.

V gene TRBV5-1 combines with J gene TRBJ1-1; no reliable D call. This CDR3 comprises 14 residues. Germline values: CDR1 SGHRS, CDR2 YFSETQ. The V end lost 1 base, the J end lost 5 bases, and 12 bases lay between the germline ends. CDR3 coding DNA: TGCGCCAGCAGCTTGAAATTCTCCGGAACTGAAGCTTTCTTT. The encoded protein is CASSLKFSGTEAFF.

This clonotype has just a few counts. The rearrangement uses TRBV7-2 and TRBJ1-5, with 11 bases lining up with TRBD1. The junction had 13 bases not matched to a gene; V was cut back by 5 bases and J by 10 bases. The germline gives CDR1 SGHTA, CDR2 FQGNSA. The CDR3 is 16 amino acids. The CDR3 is CASSIRTGGRGGPQHF. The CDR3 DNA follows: TGTGCCAGCAGCATCCGGACAGGGGGCAGGGGAGGACCCCAGCATTTT.

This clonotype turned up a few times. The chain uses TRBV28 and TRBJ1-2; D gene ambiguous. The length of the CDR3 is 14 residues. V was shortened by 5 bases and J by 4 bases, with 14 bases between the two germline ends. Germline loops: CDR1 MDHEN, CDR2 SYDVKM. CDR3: CASSPSFGSYGYTF. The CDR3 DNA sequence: TGTGCCAGCAGTCCCTCCTTCGGGAGCTATGGCTACACCTTC.